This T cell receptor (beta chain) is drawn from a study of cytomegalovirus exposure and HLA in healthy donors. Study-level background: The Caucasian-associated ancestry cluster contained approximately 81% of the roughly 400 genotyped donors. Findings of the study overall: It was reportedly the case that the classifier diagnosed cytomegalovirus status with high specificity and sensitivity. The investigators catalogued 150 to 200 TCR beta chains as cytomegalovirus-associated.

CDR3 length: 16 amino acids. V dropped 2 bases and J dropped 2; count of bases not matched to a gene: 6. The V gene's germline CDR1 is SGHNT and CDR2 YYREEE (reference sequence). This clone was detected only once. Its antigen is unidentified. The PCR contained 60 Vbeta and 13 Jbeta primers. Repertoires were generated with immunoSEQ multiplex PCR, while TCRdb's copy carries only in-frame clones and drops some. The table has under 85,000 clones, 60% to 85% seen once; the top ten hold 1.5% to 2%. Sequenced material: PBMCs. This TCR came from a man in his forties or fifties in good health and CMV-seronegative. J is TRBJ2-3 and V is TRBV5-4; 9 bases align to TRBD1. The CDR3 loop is CASSLQGAKNTDTQYF. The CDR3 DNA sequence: TGTGCCAGCAGCTTACAGGGGGCTAAGAACACAGATACGCAGTATTTT. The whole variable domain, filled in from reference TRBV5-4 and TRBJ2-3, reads ETGVTQSPTHLIKTRGQQVTLRCSSQSGHNTVSWYQQALGQGPQFIFQYYREEENGRGNFPPRFSGLQFPNYSSELNVNALELDDSALYLCASSLQGAKNTDTQYFGPGTRLTVL.